The 32 T cell receptor beta chains in this list originate from one sample, sequenced in a study of T cell responses to AZD1222 COVID-19 vaccine. Here immunoSEQ multiplex PCR was the method, and the copy in TCRdb shows in-frame clones only, minus some. This table has over 95,000 clones, roughly nine tenths appearing once. The sequencing used peripheral blood, collected on day 0 of AZD1222 vaccination. These receptors originate from an adult in good health.

This sequence joins TRBV19 and TRBJ1-6; the match to TRBD1 covers 11 bases. The CDR3 contains 15 residues. The trim removed 6 bases at V and 5 bases at J, leaving 3 bases unmatched. CDR1 and CDR2 from the germline V gene are LNHDA and SQIVND (reference sequence). CDR3 residues: CASSSGQGDNSPLHF. The DNA of the CDR3 is TGTGCCAGTAGCTCGGGACAGGGGGATAATTCACCCCTCCACTTT.

The genes are TRBV4-2 and TRBJ2-3, with D perhaps TRBD2 (7 bases). The V gene's germline CDR1 is LGHNA and CDR2 YNFKEQ. Trimming shortened V by 4 bases and J by 4 bases, and 27 bases separated the two germline ends. The CDR3 totals 19 residues. The CDR3: CASSPQGGATSVVPDTQYF. CDR3 nucleotide sequence: TGTGCCAGCAGCCCGCAAGGGGGGGCGACTAGTGTGGTCCCAGATACGCAGTATTTT.

The rearrangement joins TRBV12-5 to TRBJ2-2; 13 bases match TRBD2. This CDR3 region has 18 residues. J lost 5 bases, V lost 0 bases, and 6 bases had no gene match. Germline V gene sequence: CDR1 LGHNT, CDR2 FRNRAP. In nucleotides, the CDR3 is TGTGCTAGTGGTTTGGTACTGAGGACTAGCGGGGGAACCGGGGAGCTGTTTTTT. Its protein is CASGLVLRTSGGTGELFF.

The chain is built from TRBV6-5 and TRBJ1-3; no definite D call. The CDR3 runs 15 residues. Germline V CDR1 and CDR2: MNHEY, SVGAGI. V was clipped by 0 bases and J by 0 bases, with 6 bases between them. This chain's CDR3 is CASSYSVNSGNTIYF. The CDR3, as DNA: TGTGCCAGCAGTTACTCGGTGAACTCTGGAAACACCATATATTTT.

The rearrangement links TRBV19 to TRBJ1-1, with 9 bases matching TRBD1. The CDR3 spans 15 residues. Germline loops: CDR1 LNHDA, CDR2 SQIVND (reference sequence). The ends lost 4 bases at V and 5 bases at J; junction bases unmatched: 8. The CDR3 DNA reads as TGTGCCAGTAGTAACTGGGGACAGGGAAGTACTGAAGCTTTCTTT. Its protein is CASSNWGQGSTEAFF.

This chain joins TRBV7-2 and TRBJ2-2; a possible D gene is TRBD1 (6 bases). V shed 3 bases and J shed 2 bases, with 13 bases lying between them. Germline CDR1 is SGHTA and CDR2 is FQGNSA. This CDR3 region has 16 residues. This CDR3 reads CASSFRDIPNTGELFF. CDR3 DNA: TGTGCCAGCAGCTTCCGGGACATACCTAACACCGGGGAGCTGTTTTTT.

The CDR3 here is CASSPPGTGVGYTF. CDR3 DNA: TGCGCCAGCAGCCCCCCCGGGACAGGGGTTGGCTACACCTTC. V and J are TRBV4-1 and TRBJ1-2; 10 nucleotides line up with TRBD1. V gave up 4 bases and J gave up 7 bases; unmatched junction bases: 6. From germline, CDR1 is MGHRA and CDR2 YSYEKL. The CDR3 sequence is 14 residues long.

The chain combines TRBV4-3 with TRBJ2-1, with D uncertain. The V gene lost 1 base and the J gene lost 6 bases, with 10 bases spanning the gap. The germline V gene has CDR1 LGHNA and CDR2 YSLEER. This CDR3 region has 14 residues. Here the CDR3 DNA reads TGCGCCAGCAGCCAAGGGCAGGTTCTCAATGAGCAGTTCTTC. Protein sequence: CASSQGQVLNEQFF.

The CDR3 reads CASSSRTSGGREQYF. The DNA of the CDR3 is TGTGCCAGCAGTTCCCGGACTAGCGGGGGGAGAGAGCAGTACTTC. This rearrangement joins TRBV27 to TRBJ2-7, with 14 bases identical to TRBD2. Trimming took 4 bases from V and 7 from J; bases not matched to a gene: 6. Per the germline V gene, CDR1 is MNHEY and CDR2 is SMNVEV (reference sequence). The CDR3 runs 15 residues.

The rearrangement joins TRBV19 to TRBJ1-3; weak D call: TRBD1 (6 bases). V lost 7 bases, J lost 0 bases, and 16 bases lay in between. This CDR3 region has 16 residues. The germline V gene has CDR1 LNHDA and CDR2 SQIVND (reference sequence). CDR3 in DNA: TGTGCCAGTATCCAGAGGACAGCTCGCTCTGGAAACACCATATATTTT. Translated, it gives CASIQRTARSGNTIYF.

The chain is built from TRBV9 and TRBJ1-1; 7 nucleotides line up with TRBD1. Germline V gene data show CDR1 as SGDLS and CDR2 as YYNGEE. After removal of 0 bases from V and 1 base from J, the junction contained 0 bases not matched to a gene. This CDR3 contains 14 residues. CDR3 in DNA: TGTGCCAGCAGCGTAGGGACAGGGAACACTGAAGCTTTCTTT. This codes for CASSVGTGNTEAFF.

The V gene is TRBV6-2 or TRBV6-3, the J gene TRBJ2-7; D may be TRBD2 (6 bases). The germline V gene has CDR1 MNHEY and CDR2 SVGEGT. The CDR3 consists of 13 residues. Trimming took off 0 bases at V and 3 bases at J, with 6 bases between the two ends. The CDR3 DNA sequence: TGTGCCAGCAGTTACTCGGGACTCTACGAGCAGTACTTC. Its protein product is CASSYSGLYEQYF.

V gene TRBV10-3 combines with J gene TRBJ1-6; D not resolved. V was clipped by 2 bases and J by 0 bases, with 14 bases between them. The CDR3 sequence is 18 residues long. Germline CDR1 is ENHRY and CDR2 is SYGVKD. CDR3 amino acids: CAISERRRQSSYNSPLHF. The CDR3 DNA follows: TGTGCCATCAGTGAGCGGAGACGCCAAAGCTCCTATAATTCACCCCTCCACTTT.

The rearrangement links TRBV6-1 to TRBJ1-2; D perhaps matches TRBD1 (6 bases). The V gene's germline CDR1 is MNHNS and CDR2 SASEGT. The CDR3 contains 17 residues. V was cut by 2 bases and J by 0 bases, with 16 bases left in between. The CDR3 nucleotides are TGTGCCAGCAGTGAAAGGCCGACAGGCCTTTCTAACTATGGCTACACCTTC. Translated: CASSERPTGLSNYGYTF.

The V call is TRBV29-1, the J call TRBJ2-1; 11 bases are shared with TRBD2. V gave up 4 bases and J gave up 4 bases; unmatched junction bases: 0. The CDR3 sequence is 13 residues long. Germline values: CDR1 SQVTM, CDR2 ANQGSEA. The CDR3, as DNA: TGCAGCGTTGGACTAGCGGGGTACAATGAGCAGTTCTTC. Protein product: CSVGLAGYNEQFF.

CDR3 sequence reads: CASSQTGTGMGRGPYEQYF. CDR3 in DNA: TGTGCCAGCAGCCAAACCGGGACAGGGATGGGCAGGGGACCCTACGAGCAGTACTTC. The chain uses TRBV7-9 and TRBJ2-7; 9 bases are shared with TRBD1. Germline CDR1 SEHNR, CDR2 FQNEAQ (reference sequence). This CDR3 comprises 19 residues. V was clipped by 5 bases and J by 2 bases; unmatched bases: 19.

The chain joins TRBV27 to TRBJ1-3, with D maybe TRBD1 (5 bases). The V gene lost 0 bases and the J gene lost 4 bases, with 13 bases spanning the gap. This CDR3 spans 16 amino acids. From germline, CDR1 is MNHEY and CDR2 SMNVEV (reference sequence). CDR3 residues: CASSLSIGVLGNTIYF. CDR3 nucleotide sequence: TGTGCCAGCAGTTTATCGATAGGGGTGCTCGGAAACACCATATATTTT.

The chain combines TRBV30 with TRBJ2-7; D perhaps matches TRBD1 (6 bases). Trimming took 3 bases from V and 4 from J, leaving 10 bases between them. From germline, CDR1 is GTSNPN and CDR2 SVGIG (reference sequence). This CDR3 has 12 amino acids. CDR3 protein: CAWSRGGYEQYF. The CDR3 nucleotides read TGTGCCTGGAGCAGGGGCGGTTACGAGCAGTACTTC.

This rearrangement joins TRBV14 to TRBJ1-1; 10 bases agree with TRBD1. The CDR3 is made up of 15 amino acids. CDR1 SGHDN and CDR2 FVKESK come from the germline V gene. Unmatched junction bases numbered 8, after V lost 6 bases and J lost 4 bases. The CDR3 reads CASSTGQGVGTEAFF. CDR3 in DNA: TGTGCCAGCAGTACCGGACAGGGGGTGGGCACTGAAGCTTTCTTT.

The rearrangement uses TRBV27 and TRBJ2-3; D possibly matches TRBD1 or TRBD2 (5 bases each). The ends were cut back, 6 bases at V and 0 bases at J, with 10 bases in the middle. Germline CDR1 is MNHEY and CDR2 is SMNVEV (reference sequence). The CDR3 loop spans 14 amino acids. The chain's CDR3 is CASRGTSSTDTQYF. In DNA, the CDR3 is TGTGCCAGCAGAGGGACGTCCAGCACAGATACGCAGTATTTT.

The J gene is TRBJ1-5, the V gene TRBV5-1, with D unclear. Germline values: CDR1 SGHRS, CDR2 YFSETQ. V was clipped by 2 bases and J by 6 bases, with 12 bases between them. This CDR3 is built from 14 residues. CDR3 amino acids: CASSFGGWGQPQHF. CDR3 bases: TGCGCCAGCAGCTTTGGAGGATGGGGTCAGCCCCAGCATTTT.

V is TRBV19 and J is TRBJ2-2; 7 bases line up with TRBD2. V was pared by 7 bases and J by 5 bases, with 13 bases of the junction left unmatched. The CDR3 contains 16 residues. From germline, CDR1 is LNHDA and CDR2 SQIVND (reference sequence). The CDR3 region is CASIPPGGSKTGELFF. CDR3 coding DNA: TGTGCCAGTATCCCGCCGGGGGGTTCTAAGACCGGGGAGCTGTTTTTT.

The chain recombines TRBV27 with TRBJ2-7; TRBD1 matches at 8 bases. Trimming removed 6 bases from V and 6 bases from J; junction bases left unmatched: 4. Looked up from germline, CDR1 is MNHEY and CDR2 is SMNVEV (reference sequence). The CDR3 covers 12 residues. The CDR3 nucleotides read TGTGCCAGCAGCCCCAGGGGGCTCGAGCAGTACTTC. Translating it yields CASSPRGLEQYF.

The genes are TRBV7-2 and TRBJ1-4; D unclear. Trimming removed 1 base from V and 3 bases from J, with 9 bases in between. From germline, CDR1 is SGHTA and CDR2 FQGNSA. This CDR3 has 15 residues. The CDR3 DNA sequence: TGTGCCAGCAGCTTAGGAGTGACTCCTAATGAAAAACTGTTTTTT. Its translation: CASSLGVTPNEKLFF. Based on the CDR3 plus reference TRBV7-2 and TRBJ1-4, the full variable domain is GAGVSQSPSNKVTEKGKDVELRCDPISGHTALYWYRQSLGQGLEFLIYFQGNSAPDKSGLPSDRFSAERTGGSVSTLTIQRTQQEDSAVYLCASSLGVTPNEKLFFGSGTQLSVL.

The chain joins TRBV9 to TRBJ1-1; possible D gene TRBD1, 5 bases. The ends were cut back, 0 bases at V and 5 bases at J, with 14 bases in the middle. The CDR3 is made up of 15 amino acids. Germline V CDR1 and CDR2: SGDLS, YYNGEE. The CDR3, as DNA: TGTGCCAGCAGCGTAGAGGGCAGGGCAGTTACTGAAGCTTTCTTT. It yields the protein CASSVEGRAVTEAFF.

V is TRBV5-1 and J is TRBJ2-3; D gene ambiguous. V dropped 4 bases and J dropped 6 bases, with 9 bases sitting between them. CDR1 and CDR2 (germline): SGHRS, YFSETQ. The CDR3 length is 12 residues. The CDR3 sequence: CASSRAGDTQYF. Here the CDR3 DNA reads TGCGCCAGCAGCAGGGCTGGGGATACGCAGTATTTT.

V is TRBV11-3 and J is TRBJ2-2, with D possibly being TRBD1 (6 bases). V was trimmed by 4 bases and J by 3 bases, leaving 12 bases between them. The germline CDR1 and CDR2 sequences are SGHNT and YENEEA. This CDR3 is 15 amino acids long. CDR3 sequence: CASSYQQGYTGELFF. The CDR3 DNA follows: TGTGCCAGCAGCTACCAACAGGGTTACACCGGGGAGCTGTTTTTT.

The chain has TRBV3-1 (or the pseudogene TRBV3-2) and TRBJ1-5; TRBD1 matches 12 bases. This CDR3 comprises 19 residues. The V gene's germline CDR1 is LGHDT and CDR2 YNNKEL (reference sequence). Trimming cost V 3 bases and J 3 bases; bases outside gene matches: 12. The CDR3 region is CASSHLLRDRGQLNQPQHF. CDR3 DNA sequence: TGTGCCAGCAGCCACCTTCTCCGGGACAGGGGGCAGCTCAATCAGCCCCAGCATTTT.

V and J are TRBV5-1 and TRBJ2-5; D uncertain. Germline CDR1 reads SGHRS; CDR2 reads YFSETQ. The CDR3 loop spans 15 amino acids. V was clipped by 0 bases and J by 5 bases, with 14 bases between them. The CDR3: CASSLGGTSGETQYF. CDR3 nucleotides: TGCGCCAGCAGCTTGGGAGGAACTTCTGGGGAGACCCAGTACTTC.

There are a few counts of this clone. The J gene is TRBJ1-2, the V gene TRBV12-3 or TRBV12-4, with 8 positions matching TRBD1. Trimming cost V 5 bases and J 6 bases; bases outside gene matches: 5. This CDR3 is built from 13 residues. This chain's CDR3 is CASSTTGVDGYTF. In DNA, the CDR3 is TGTGCCAGCAGTACGACAGGGGTCGATGGCTACACCTTC.

This rearrangement joins TRBV7-2 to TRBJ2-5; D is possibly TRBD2 (5 bases). CDR3 length equals 15 residues. Germline lookup yields CDR1 SGHTA and CDR2 FQGNSA. Between the trimmed V and J ends, which lost 5 bases and 4 bases, there was a span of 17 bases. CDR3: CASSPTRSGVETQYF. DNA for the CDR3: TGTGCCAGCAGCCCGACCCGCAGCGGCGTAGAGACCCAGTACTTC.

V gene TRBV7-9 combines with J gene TRBJ1-2; D remains ambiguous. V gave up 2 bases and J gave up 4 bases, with 8 bases separating them. Germline V gives CDR1 SEHNR, CDR2 FQNEAQ (reference sequence). This CDR3 has 13 amino acids. This chain's CDR3 is CASSLRAVYGYTF. Written as DNA, the CDR3 is TGTGCCAGCAGCTTAAGGGCCGTCTATGGCTACACCTTC.